The clone carrying this T cell receptor beta chain appeared many times. The sample is drawn from a study of T-cell reconstitution after alpha-beta-depleted transplantation in children. Preparing the TCRbeta library involved the use of unique molecular identifiers. TCRdb ran MiXCR on the PCR reads and lists one entry per CDR3 protein. The profile shows fewer than 120,000 distinct CDR3 sequences, 10% of them singletons. The CDR3 contains 15 residues. With V trimmed by 4 bases and J by 0 bases, 7 bases remained unmatched. CDR1 DFQATT and CDR2 SNEGSKA come from the germline V gene (reference sequence). The sequenced sample was PBMCs from the stem cell graft donor, obtained from the stem cell graft. The receptor was isolated from a human donor who donated a stem cell graft to a child with acute lymphoblastic leukemia. The chain has TRBV20-1 and TRBJ1-1; 8 bases map to TRBD1. The chain's CDR3 is CSATGGRVMNTEAFF. In DNA form, the CDR3 reads TGCAGTGCTACAGGGGGCAGGGTGATGAACACTGAAGCTTTCTTT.